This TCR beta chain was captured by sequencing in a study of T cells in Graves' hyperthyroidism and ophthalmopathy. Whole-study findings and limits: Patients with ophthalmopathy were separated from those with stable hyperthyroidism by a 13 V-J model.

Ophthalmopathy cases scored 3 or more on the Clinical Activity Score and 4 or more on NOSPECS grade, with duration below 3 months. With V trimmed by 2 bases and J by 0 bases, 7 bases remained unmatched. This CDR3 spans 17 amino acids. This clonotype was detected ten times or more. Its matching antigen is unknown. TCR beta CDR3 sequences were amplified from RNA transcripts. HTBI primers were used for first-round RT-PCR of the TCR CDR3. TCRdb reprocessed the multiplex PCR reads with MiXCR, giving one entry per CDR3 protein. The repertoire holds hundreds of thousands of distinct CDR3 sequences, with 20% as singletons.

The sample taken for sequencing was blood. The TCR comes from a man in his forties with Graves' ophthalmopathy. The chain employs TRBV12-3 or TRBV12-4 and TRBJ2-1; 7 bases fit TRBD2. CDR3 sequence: CASSLRLAESSYNEQFF. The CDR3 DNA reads TGTGCCAGCAGTTTACGGCTAGCGGAAAGCTCCTACAATGAGCAGTTCTTC.